The 28 T cell receptor beta chains presented below share a single source sample, sequenced in a study of T-cell memory formation after mild COVID-19. One entry per CDR3 protein results from TCRdb running MiXCR on the 5' RACE reads. Counted here are about 430,000 distinct CDR3 sequences, more than 15% occurring once; the ten biggest clones make up about 22%. The sample consisted of PBMCs or a T cell subset sorted from them (not recorded which). The receptors stem from a man between 18 and 35 years old who had mild COVID-19 (a few samples of this study predate the infection). Cell type and time point are not known.

This clonotype was found a few times. The gene calls are TRBV25-1 and TRBJ2-1; 8 bases fit TRBD1. The CDR3 consists of 15 residues. The ends lost 5 bases at V and 8 bases at J; junction bases unmatched: 11. The germline gives CDR1 MGHDK, CDR2 SYGVNS. CDR3 in amino acids: CASSPQQGVRDEQFF. CDR3 bases: TGTGCCAGCAGTCCCCAACAGGGGGTACGGGATGAGCAGTTCTTC.

The chain employs TRBV4-2 and TRBJ2-3, with unresolved D. CDR3 size: 16 residues. V lost 1 base to trimming and J lost 0 bases, with 11 bases between them. Germline-derived CDR1 and CDR2 are LGHNA and YNFKEQ. CDR3 region: CASSQVGGSSTDTQYF. The DNA of the CDR3 is TGTGCCAGCAGCCAAGTTGGCGGTTCTAGCACAGATACGCAGTATTTT.

This clonotype was observed a few times. The genes are TRBV5-1 and TRBJ1-1; a weak D match, TRBD1 (5 bases). The CDR3 runs 13 residues. The V end lost 3 bases, the J end lost 8 bases, and 14 bases lay between the germline ends. From germline, CDR1 is SGHRS and CDR2 YFSETQ. CDR3 sequence reads: CASSWLGTFEAFF. The CDR3 nucleotides read TGCGCCAGCAGCTGGTTGGGGACGTTCGAAGCTTTCTTT.

This clonotype has only a few counts. The V and J genes are TRBV7-9 and TRBJ1-4; TRBD1 might be the D (5 bases). CDR3 length equals 16 residues. The V end was cut by 5 bases, the J end by 0 bases, with 13 bases between. From germline, CDR1 is SEHNR and CDR2 FQNEAQ (reference sequence). CDR3 amino acids: CASSPSGAATNEKLFF. DNA for the CDR3: TGTGCCAGCAGCCCGAGCGGGGCGGCAACTAATGAAAAACTGTTTTTT. Full variable domain (remainder filled in from reference TRBV7-9 and TRBJ1-4): DTGVSQNPRHKITKRGQNVTFRCDPISEHNRLYWYRQTLGQGPEFLTYFQNEAQLEKSRLLSDRFSAERPKGSFSTLEIQRTEQGDSAMYLCASSPSGAATNEKLFFGSGTQLSVL.

This clonotype was recorded a few times. The J gene is TRBJ2-3, the V gene TRBV4-1; 14 nucleotides match TRBD2. This CDR3 comprises 16 residues. Looked up from germline, CDR1 is MGHRA and CDR2 is YSYEKL. The junction had 8 bases not matched to a gene; V was cut back by 4 bases and J by 8 bases. This chain's CDR3 is CASSLGTSGGLGTQYF. The DNA for the CDR3 is TGCGCCAGCAGCCTAGGGACTAGCGGGGGACTTGGTACGCAGTATTTT.

Worth noting for this clonotype: The junction departs from germline at one end; a sequencing error may be responsible. CDR3 residues: CASSPSSGNTIDF. The CDR3 DNA follows: TGTGCCAGCAGCCCGAGCTCTGGAAACACCATAGATTTT. This chain joins TRBV7-9 and TRBJ1-3, with unresolved D. Germline-derived CDR1 and CDR2 are SEHNR and FQNEAQ (reference sequence). The CDR3 consists of 13 residues.

CDR3 in amino acids: CASSSPYRDTGELFF. CDR3 nucleotides: TGTGCCAGCAGCTCCCCTTACAGGGACACCGGGGAGCTGTTTTTT. The genes are TRBV7-6 and TRBJ2-2; TRBD1 might be the D (6 bases). The length of the CDR3 is 15 residues. With 4 bases removed from V and 3 bases from J, the gap between germline ends came to 12 bases. Germline V gene lookup returns CDR1 SGHVS and CDR2 FNYEAQ.

This clonotype occurred a few times. V is TRBV15 and J is TRBJ2-1; no clear D. Germline CDR1 is LNHNV and CDR2 is YYDKDF (reference sequence). The CDR3 spans 15 residues. The V end was cut by 0 bases, the J end by 6 bases, with 12 bases between. The CDR3 loop reads CATSRDPLGGNEQFF. The CDR3 DNA follows: TGTGCCACCAGCAGAGACCCACTCGGCGGCAATGAGCAGTTCTTC.

V gene TRBV7-2 combines with J gene TRBJ2-5; the D is unclear. This CDR3 has 15 residues. Looked up from germline, CDR1 is SGHTA and CDR2 is FQGNSA. Trimming took off 0 bases at V and 0 bases at J, with 8 bases between the two ends. The CDR3 DNA is TGTGCCAGCAGCTTAGCGTCCGCGTACCAAGAGACCCAGTACTTC. Protein: CASSLASAYQETQYF.

This clonotype turned up a few times. The chain links TRBV9 to TRBJ2-7; 7 bases map to TRBD1. The germline V gene has CDR1 SGDLS and CDR2 YYNGEE. The CDR3 is 15 residues long. For the CDR3, the DNA is TGTGCCAGCAGCCCTGGACAGGACCCCTCCCACGAGCAGTACGTC. It specifies CASSPGQDPSHEQYV.

This clonotype occurred a few times. This rearrangement joins TRBV10-3 to TRBJ2-7; the D is unclear. The CDR3 length is 12 residues. CDR1 ENHRY and CDR2 SYGVKD come from the germline V gene. Trimming took off 11 bases at V and 0 bases at J, with 11 bases between the two ends. The chain's CDR3 is CAVRWSSYEQYF. The CDR3, as DNA: TGTGCCGTCCGGTGGAGCTCCTACGAGCAGTACTTC.

This chain connects TRBV5-1 to TRBJ2-5, with 9 nucleotides matching TRBD2. Per the germline V gene, CDR1 is SGHRS and CDR2 is YFSETQ. This CDR3 spans 17 amino acids. The V and J ends lost 4 bases and 2 bases, in that order; junction bases with no gene match: 12. CDR3 in amino acids: CASSGGTSSGAQETQYF. As DNA, the CDR3 is TGCGCCAGCAGCGGGGGGACGTCTAGCGGGGCTCAAGAGACCCAGTACTTC.

This clonotype showed up just a few times. The junction departs from germline at one end; a sequencing error may be responsible. CDR3 DNA sequence: TGTGCCAGCAGCGAAGTATCTCCCCGGTCTAGTGGCTACACCTTC. Its translation: CASSEVSPRSSGYTF. The J gene is TRBJ1-2, the V gene TRBV6-1; D not certain. This CDR3 has 15 amino acids. Looked up from germline, CDR1 is MNHNS and CDR2 is SASEGT.

This clonotype was seen repeatedly, ten times or more. The V gene is TRBV6-2 or TRBV6-3, the J gene TRBJ2-3; D ambiguous. V shed 6 bases and J shed 4 bases, with 8 bases lying between them. The CDR3 is 12 residues long. Germline lookup yields CDR1 MNHEY and CDR2 SVGEGT. The CDR3 spells CASSHGSDTQYF. CDR3 coding DNA: TGTGCCAGCAGCCACGGGTCAGATACGCAGTATTTT.

This sequence joins TRBV19 and TRBJ1-4; 7 bases line up with TRBD1. The germline V gene has CDR1 LNHDA and CDR2 SQIVND (reference sequence). V lost 3 bases and J lost 7; bases outside the gene matches: 5. The CDR3 totals 14 residues. As DNA, the CDR3 is TGTGCCAGTAGTATGGGGACAGCTCCTGAAAAACTGTTTTTT. Its translation: CASSMGTAPEKLFF.

The genes are TRBV9 and TRBJ2-2; D may correspond to TRBD1 or TRBD2 (5 bases each). Germline V gives CDR1 SGDLS, CDR2 YYNGEE. Trimming removed 4 bases at V and 5 bases at J, with 12 bases between. This CDR3 is 14 amino acids long. The CDR3, as DNA: TGTGCCAGCAGCTCCCGGGACCGAACCGGGGAGCTGTTTTTT. Amino acids: CASSSRDRTGELFF.

This clonotype was picked up many times. This chain connects TRBV6-5 to TRBJ2-6; D may be TRBD1 or TRBD2 (6 bases each). CDR3 length equals 15 residues. CDR1 and CDR2 from the germline V gene are MNHEY and SVGAGI. With 8 bases removed from V and 0 bases from J, the gap between germline ends came to 11 bases. CDR3 sequence reads: CASGGGGSGANVLTF. The CDR3 region has the DNA TGTGCCAGCGGTGGAGGGGGCTCTGGGGCCAACGTCCTGACTTTC.

The table lists this clonotype with a few counts. V and J are TRBV29-1 and TRBJ1-3, with D possibly TRBD1 on 6 matching bases. In germline, CDR1 is SQVTM, CDR2 ANQGSEA. CDR3 length: 13 amino acids. Here the CDR3 reads CSGTQGPGNTIYF. CDR3 bases: TGCTCCGGTACTCAGGGGCCTGGAAACACCATATATTTT.

The chain couples TRBV10-3 to TRBJ1-5; perhaps TRBD1 as D (6 bases). The CDR3 consists of 17 residues. V was pared by 0 bases and J by 0 bases, with 12 bases between. In germline, CDR1 is ENHRY, CDR2 SYGVKD. Here the CDR3 DNA reads TGTGCCATCAGTGAGTCCCGGGCAGGGGATAGCAATCAGCCCCAGCATTTT. Translated: CAISESRAGDSNQPQHF.

This clonotype was found a few times. This CDR3 reads CASSYSLSRGNYEQYF. The CDR3 DNA sequence: TGTGCCAGCAGTTACTCTTTAAGTAGGGGTAACTACGAGCAGTACTTC. J is TRBJ2-7 and V is TRBV6-5, with a weak D call TRBD1 (5 bases). CDR3 length: 16 residues. Germline CDR1 and CDR2: MNHEY and SVGAGI. Trimming stripped 0 bases from V and 3 bases from J, with 15 bases between.

This clonotype was counted between two and nine times. J is TRBJ2-5 and V is TRBV6-5, with D perhaps matching TRBD2 (6 bases). Trimming cost V 6 bases and J 5 bases, with 16 bases left between them. The CDR3 totals 14 residues. CDR1 is MNHEY and CDR2 is SVGAGI in the germline V gene. CDR3 amino acids: CASRLGGGVETQYF. In nucleotides, the CDR3 is TGTGCCAGCAGATTGGGGGGAGGAGTTGAGACCCAGTACTTC.

This clonotype was seen at least ten times. V and J are TRBV7-9 and TRBJ2-1; D unresolved. The CDR3 is made up of 12 amino acids. Germline V gene data show CDR1 as SEHNR and CDR2 as FQNEAQ (reference sequence). The ends were cut back, 7 bases at V and 7 bases at J, with 11 bases in the middle. The CDR3 is CASTRTGNEQFF. The CDR3 coding sequence is TGTGCCAGCACCAGAACTGGAAATGAGCAGTTCTTC.

This chain links TRBV30 with TRBJ2-7; D is ambiguous. Per the germline V gene, CDR1 is GTSNPN and CDR2 is SVGIG (reference sequence). CDR3 length: 11 residues. Trimming removed 2 bases at V and 5 bases at J, with 7 bases between. The CDR3 sequence is CAWSTTHEQYF. DNA for the CDR3: TGTGCCTGGAGTACCACCCACGAGCAGTACTTC.

This clonotype was detected only a few times. The chain has TRBV15 and TRBJ2-5, with 7 bases matching TRBD2. The CDR3 has 15 residues. V was clipped by 0 bases and J by 4 bases; unmatched bases: 5. CDR1 and CDR2 (germline): LNHNV, YYDKDF (reference sequence). CDR3 sequence (DNA): TGTGCCACCAGCAGAGATACTAGCGCTTTAGAGACCCAGTACTTC. This encodes CATSRDTSALETQYF.

V usage is TRBV20-1 and J usage is TRBJ1-2, with D uncertain. CDR1 and CDR2 from the germline V gene are DFQATT and SNEGSKA (reference sequence). The CDR3 is 13 amino acids. V was clipped by 2 bases and J by 8 bases, with 15 bases between them. The CDR3 loop reads CSARTRTGEGYTF. In nucleotides, the CDR3 is TGCAGTGCTAGAACCCGGACTGGAGAGGGCTACACCTTC.

This clonotype has at least ten counts. The genes are TRBV20-1 and TRBJ1-6; a weak D match, TRBD1 (5 bases). V lost 2 bases and J 7 bases, leaving 9 bases between the germline ends. The V gene's germline CDR1 is DFQATT and CDR2 SNEGSKA (reference sequence). The CDR3 totals 13 residues. The CDR3 nucleotides are TGCAGTGCTAGACAGGGAGGGAATTCACCCCTCCACTTT. Its translation is CSARQGGNSPLHF.

Only a few counts were recorded for this clonotype. The J gene is TRBJ1-2, the V gene TRBV20-1; 7 nucleotides align to TRBD1. The germline V gene has CDR1 DFQATT and CDR2 SNEGSKA (reference sequence). This CDR3 comprises 15 residues. V lost 5 bases and J lost 4; bases outside the gene matches: 13. CDR3 loop: CSAHRNRGEGYGYTF. The CDR3 bases are TGCAGTGCTCATCGGAACAGGGGTGAAGGCTATGGCTACACCTTC.

This clonotype was counted only a few times. The rearrangement joins TRBV6-1 to TRBJ1-5, with a weak D call TRBD1 (6 bases). This CDR3 comprises 14 residues. Trimming removed 8 bases at V and 5 bases at J, with 16 bases between. From germline, CDR1 is MNHNS and CDR2 SASEGT. The CDR3 nucleotides are TGTGCCAGCGCGAGCTGGGGGCAGGATCAGCCCCAGCATTTT. Translating gives CASASWGQDQPQHF.